This T cell receptor (beta chain) was obtained from a study of cytomegalovirus exposure and HLA in healthy donors. This clone appeared a single time. What it binds is not known. General observations from the study: A later look showed TCR association rates differing by HLA locus, highest for DRB1 and lowest for HLA-C. Within a later analysis, the majority of CMV-associated TCR beta chains appeared HLA-restricted.

Amplification used 60 Vbeta primers and 13 Jbeta primers. Libraries were prepared by immunoSEQ multiplex PCR; TCRdb keeps only in-frame clonotypes and omits some of them. This table holds about 170,000 clones, roughly three quarters found once. Germline lookup yields CDR1 MGHRA and CDR2 YSYEKL. This CDR3 region has 15 residues. The V end was cut by 1 base, the J end by 0 bases, with 9 bases between. Sequencing input: PBMCs. The chain is built from TRBV4-1 and TRBJ1-1; D not resolved. This TCR derives from a woman in her 50s in good health and CMV-seropositive. CDR3 residues: CASSQASVLNTEAFF. DNA of the CDR3: TGCGCCAGCAGCCAAGCCTCGGTTCTGAACACTGAAGCTTTCTTT.